This T cell receptor beta chain was captured by sequencing in a study of cytomegalovirus exposure and HLA in healthy donors. Trimming removed 3 bases from V and 4 bases from J; junction bases left unmatched: 3. Germline CDR1 and CDR2: SGHAT and FQNNGV. The CDR3 length is 16 residues. This clone has only one observation. The PCR had 60 Vbeta and 13 Jbeta primers. Some clones are missing from TCRdb's copy, which holds only in-frame ones; the method was immunoSEQ multiplex PCR. The sample consists of about 190,000 clones, 87% of them appearing once. The specimen was PBMCs. J is TRBJ2-2 and V is TRBV11-2; 12 nucleotides agree with TRBD2. This TCR was sampled from a man aged 30-40 years in good health and CMV-seronegative. CDR3 sequence (DNA): TGTGCCAGCAGCTTGCTAGCGGGAGGGTTCACCGGGGAGCTGTTTTTT. Amino acids: CASSLLAGGFTGELFF.